The T cell receptor beta chain described here comes from a study of blood T cell repertoires in COVID-19. Study details: COVID-19 samples, acute and convalescent, were from the United States, Italy and Spain. T cells, B-cell-depleted T cells, or PBMCs provided the cDNA or gDNA that served as material.

A Seattle source enrolled patients during active infection and followed them longitudinally. TCRdb keeps only in-frame clones here, not all; method: immunoSEQ multiplex PCR. The sample lists over 200,000 clones; under 90% were seen once. The CDR3 sequence is 13 residues long. Trimming shortened V by 7 bases and J by 2 bases, and 11 bases separated the two germline ends. CDR1 is MNHEY and CDR2 is SVGAGI in the germline V gene. This clonotype was sampled from a middle-aged man with COVID-19, enrolled during active disease. The chain couples TRBV6-5 to TRBJ1-2; D possibly corresponds to TRBD1 (5 bases). Sequencing used peripheral blood. CDR3 in DNA: TGTGCCAGCACGCAGGGTCGCAACTATGGCTACACCTTC. Its translation is CASTQGRNYGYTF.